The rows below give T cell receptor beta chains drawn from one sample of a study of regulatory T cells in long-lasting Graves disease. TCRdb independently ran MiXCR on the multiplex PCR reads; one entry per CDR3 protein. The table shows about 400,000 distinct CDR3 sequences, with around 15% occurring only once. Sequenced here: peripheral blood mononuclear cells (PBMCs), sampled at new diagnosis, from a patient treated with antithyroid drugs. Receptor source: a female donor with Graves disease. CDR3s include the opening cysteine and the closing phenylalanine or tryptophan. D genes are given only for firm matches. Not all rows give a size; the values are once, few, many and, for expanded clones, a class.

DNA,CDR3,J,size,V,D
TGTGCCAGCAGTGCCCCCGGCGGGACAGGGATTCCCAGGGAGCAGTACTTC,CASSAPGGTGIPREQYF,TRBJ2-7,many,TRBV12-3/TRBV12-4,TRBD1
TGTGCCATCAGTGAGTCGAGGGGGGGAACCACTGAAGCTTTCTTT,CAISESRGGTTEAFF,TRBJ1-1,.,TRBV10-3,.
TGTGCCAGCAGCACATTCTCAGCCTTTTGGGGCTACACCTTC,CASSTFSAFWGYTF,TRBJ1-2,few,TRBV9,.
TGTGCCAGCCGAACATCCGGGCAGGGGATTTGTGGCTACACCTTC,CASRTSGQGICGYTF,TRBJ1-2,few,TRBV27,.
TGTGCCAGCAGCCGGAGGACGGATTACAATGAGCAGTTCTTC,CASSRRTDYNEQFF,TRBJ2-1,many,TRBV7-3,.
TGTGCCAGCAGCGGGGGGAATAGACAGGGGACGGGAGAGACCCAGTACTTC,CASSGGNRQGTGETQYF,TRBJ2-5,many,TRBV3-1,TRBD1
TGTGCCAGCAGCTTAGAAGGGTCCGCGGGCGGCTACACCTTC,CASSLEGSAGGYTF,TRBJ1-2,many,TRBV7-9,.
TGCGCCAGCAGCCTCCAATTGGGTGCGGCCAAAAACATTCAGTACTTC,CASSLQLGAAKNIQYF,TRBJ2-4,many,TRBV5-1,.
TGTGCCAGCAGTTCCAAACAAGGACTAGCGGGAGGGCCGGTCTACAATGAGCAGTTCTTC,CASSSKQGLAGGPVYNEQFF,TRBJ2-1,many,TRBV12-3/TRBV12-4,TRBD2
TGTGCCAGCAGGGATATAAATGAAAAACTGTTTTTT,CASRDINEKLFF,TRBJ1-4,many,TRBV3-1,.
TGTGCCAGTACCTATTCACCAGCGGGCAGGGGGCACACCTTC,CASTYSPAGRGHTF,TRBJ1-2,.,TRBV19,TRBD1
TGCGCCAGCAGCTTGATCACAGACCGCGACGGTGAGCAGTTCTTC,CASSLITDRDGEQFF,TRBJ2-1,.,TRBV5-1,.
TGCGCCAGCAGTGATGGTTATTCGGCTACGAACACTGAAGCTTTCTTT,CASSDGYSATNTEAFF,TRBJ1-1,.,TRBV10-1,.
TGCAGTGCTAGAGATGCAGTCACCGGAGGAAACACCATATATTTT,CSARDAVTGGNTIYF,TRBJ1-3,many,TRBV20-1,.
TGCAGTGCCCTCCCAAGAAACACCATATATTTT,CSALPRNTIYF,TRBJ1-3,many,TRBV20-1,.
TGTGCCAGCAGTTCCTTAGCGGGAGTGGAGCAGTTCTTC,CASSSLAGVEQFF,TRBJ2-1,once,TRBV2,TRBD2
TGTGCCAGCAGTAAGGGGCACAATGGCTACACCTTC,CASSKGHNGYTF,TRBJ1-2,many,TRBV12-3/TRBV12-4,.
TGTGCCAGTAGTATCGGGGCGGGGGTCTTCCAAGAGACCCAGTACTTC,CASSIGAGVFQETQYF,TRBJ2-5,many,TRBV19,TRBD2
TGTGCCAGCAGCCTCACTGTTGGCCGCGGGGCCTATGGCTACACCTTC,CASSLTVGRGAYGYTF,TRBJ1-2,many,TRBV11-2,.
TGTGCCAGCAGTGACCGCGACAGGTGGTACGAGCAGTACTTC,CASSDRDRWYEQYF,TRBJ2-7,many,TRBV6-1,.
TGCAGTGCTAGAGATCCGTTGTGGGAGACCCAGTACTTC,CSARDPLWETQYF,TRBJ2-5,many,TRBV20-1,.
TGCAGCGTTTATAATGTCCCCTATGGCCACACCTTC,CSVYNVPYGHTF,TRBJ1-2,few,TRBV20-1,.
TGTGCCAGCAGTTCGGGGACGGCACAAGAGACCCAGTACTTC,CASSSGTAQETQYF,TRBJ2-5,many,TRBV11-3,.
TGTGCCAGCAGTTTCGCTCCGGGCCGTCGGAATGAAAAACTGTTTTTT,CASSFAPGRRNEKLFF,TRBJ1-4,many,TRBV12-3/TRBV12-4,.
TGTGCCAGCAGGAAATGGGGCTTCCAAGAGACCCAGTACTTC,CASRKWGFQETQYF,TRBJ2-5,many,TRBV12-3/TRBV12-4,.
TGTGCCAGCAGCCTGGACCTCAATGAGCAGTTCTTC,CASSLDLNEQFF,TRBJ2-1,many,TRBV7-2,.
TGCAGTGCTAGAAAAGGCGGGGAGACCCAGTACTTC,CSARKGGETQYF,TRBJ2-5,many,TRBV20-1,.
TGTGCCAGCAGGGAACGACTAGCGGGAGGGGGCAATGAGCAGTTCTTC,CASRERLAGGGNEQFF,TRBJ2-1,many,TRBV12-3/TRBV12-4,TRBD2
TGCGCCAGCACGGGATTACAGGGGTCGCTCAACACCGGGGAGCTGTTTTTT,CASTGLQGSLNTGELFF,TRBJ2-2,many,TRBV10-2,TRBD1
TGCGCCAGCAGCCGATCTAATCAGGGGGTTATTGGCACCGGGGAGCTGTTTTTT,CASSRSNQGVIGTGELFF,TRBJ2-2,.,TRBV4-1,TRBD1
TGTGCCAGCAGCTCATACAATCAGCCCCAGCATTTT,CASSSYNQPQHF,TRBJ1-5,many,TRBV7-9,.
TGTGCCAGCAAATCAAGTCCCCCAAAGACAGATACTGAAGCTTTCTTT,CASKSSPPKTDTEAFF,TRBJ1-1,many,TRBV27,.
TGTGCCAGCACCCGCGGACAGAGCACAGATACGCAGTATTTT,CASTRGQSTDTQYF,TRBJ2-3,.,TRBV6-1,.
TGCAGCGTTGAAGATCTGGGGCTAGCGGGAGCTAGTGGTGAGCAGTTCTTC,CSVEDLGLAGASGEQFF,TRBJ2-1,.,TRBV29-1,TRBD2
TGTGCCTGGAAGGTGAACACTGAAGCTTTCTTT,CAWKVNTEAFF,TRBJ1-1,.,TRBV30,.
TGTGCCACCAGCAGATTTAAGACAGGGCCTAATGAAAAACTGTTTTTT,CATSRFKTGPNEKLFF,TRBJ1-4,.,TRBV15,TRBD1